Reported below is one T cell receptor (beta chain). Its antigen is as yet unknown. Profiled with immunoSEQ multiplex PCR; TCRdb holds only in-frame clones, not every one. Of 95,000 to 150,000 clones listed, about 82% are singletons. V lost 4 bases and J lost 2, with 12 bases in between. Germline CDR1 reads SGHRS; CDR2 reads YFSETQ. The CDR3 is made up of 15 amino acids. The data belong to a study of PD-L1 blockade in urothelial cancer. As to time point: peripheral blood 6 weeks after treatment start. Findings of the study overall: Blood TCR clonality below the median before treatment was a predictor of better survival.

Sequenced material: PBMCs, taken around atezolizumab (anti-PD-L1) treatment. The chain couples TRBV5-1 to TRBJ1-4, with D possibly being TRBD1 (5 bases). This TCR came from a man aged 45-60 years with urothelial cancer. In DNA form, the CDR3 reads TGCGCCAGCAGCCCGACCGGGGGGACTAATGAAAAACTGTTTTTT. Its translation: CASSPTGGTNEKLFF.